Listed here are 17 T cell receptor beta chains from one sample, sequenced in a study of blood T cell repertoires in COVID-19. The repertoire was sequenced with immunoSEQ multiplex PCR; TCRdb's copy has only in-frame clones and lacks some. Among around 190,000 clones listed, 86% were seen once. Input material: peripheral blood. These receptors all stem from a man aged 65 to 79 with active or convalescent COVID-19.

This sequence joins TRBV5-5 and TRBJ1-5; unclear D gene. The germline V and J ends were trimmed by 2 bases and 5 bases, with 5 bases remaining between them. This CDR3 spans 12 amino acids. Per the germline V gene, CDR1 is SGHKS and CDR2 is YYEKEE (reference sequence). The CDR3 DNA sequence: TGTGCCAGCAGCTTTTCCGATCAGCCCCAGCATTTT. It encodes CASSFSDQPQHF.

The count of this clone is one. This rearrangement joins TRBV5-1 to TRBJ1-6; 9 bases align to TRBD1. The germline V gene encodes CDR1 SGHRS and CDR2 YFSETQ. The V segment lost 5 bases and the J segment 7 bases; nucleotides outside the gene matches: 7. The CDR3 has 15 residues. CDR3 loop: CASRFAGTGNSPLHF. The CDR3 region has the DNA TGCGCCAGCAGGTTCGCCGGGACAGGGAATTCACCCCTCCACTTT.

The rearrangement links TRBV15 to TRBJ2-5, with 8 bases identical to TRBD2. The CDR3 has 16 residues. Per germline, CDR1 LNHNV and CDR2 YYDKDF (reference sequence). J gave up 8 bases and V 1 base, and 12 bases lay outside the gene matches. In DNA form, the CDR3 reads TGTGCCACCAGCAGAGCTCCCACCGGGGGGGCCGGTACCCAGTACTTC. This sequence encodes CATSRAPTGGAGTQYF.

Comments on this clone: The same CDR3 also results from other DNA sequences found in this sample. The chain recombines TRBV7-2 with TRBJ1-1; the D gene is possibly TRBD1 (6 bases). Between the trimmed V and J ends, which lost 5 bases and 5 bases, there was a span of 15 bases. This CDR3 is 14 amino acids long. The germline CDR1 and CDR2 sequences are SGHTA and FQGNSA. The CDR3: CASSLVGGGTEAFF. CDR3 coding DNA: TGTGCCAGCAGCCTAGTAGGGGGAGGGACTGAAGCTTTCTTT. The full variable domain, in which reference TRBV7-2 and TRBJ1-1 provide the parts outside the CDR3, is GAGVSQSPSNKVTEKGKDVELRCDPISGHTALYWYRQSLGQGLEFLIYFQGNSAPDKSGLPSDRFSAERTGGSVSTLTIQRTQQEDSAVYLCASSLVGGGTEAFFGQGTRLTVV.

This chain joins TRBV5-1 and TRBJ2-7, with TRBD2 as a possible D gene (5 bases). The CDR3 extends over 13 amino acids. In germline, CDR1 is SGHRS, CDR2 YFSETQ. V was clipped by 1 base and J by 2 bases, with 7 bases between them. The CDR3 DNA reads TGCGCCAGCAGCTTGCCCGGGGCCTACGAGCAGTACTTC. Translation gives CASSLPGAYEQYF.

The chain has TRBV4-3 and TRBJ2-2, with D perhaps matching TRBD2 (5 bases). Trimming cost V 7 bases and J 1 base, with 7 bases left between them. Looked up from germline, CDR1 is LGHNA and CDR2 is YSLEER. There are 13 residues in the CDR3. Here the CDR3 DNA reads TGCGCCAGCACCGCGGGGAACACCGGGGAGCTGTTTTTT. It translates to CASTAGNTGELFF.

The chain is built from TRBV19 and TRBJ2-7, with 7 bases aligning to TRBD2. Trimming at V came to 3 bases and at J to 0 bases, leaving 11 bases not matched to a gene. Per germline, CDR1 LNHDA and CDR2 SQIVND (reference sequence). The CDR3 totals 17 residues. This chain's CDR3 is CASSIGDYLESSYEQYF. The CDR3 DNA reads TGTGCCAGTAGTATCGGGGACTACCTCGAAAGCTCCTACGAGCAGTACTTC.

V is TRBV7-8 and J is TRBJ2-5, with D unclear. The ends were cut back, 3 bases at V and 6 bases at J, with 8 bases in the middle. The germline CDR1 and CDR2 sequences are SGHVS and FQNEAQ. This CDR3 contains 12 residues. In nucleotides, the CDR3 is TGTGCCAGCAGCTTGATCGGTCAGACCCAGTACTTC. This translates into CASSLIGQTQYF.

The chain carries TRBV18 and TRBJ2-2, with 7 bases that match TRBD1. V lost 6 bases, J lost 1 base, and 5 bases stayed unmatched. There are 15 residues in the CDR3. Germline V gene lookup returns CDR1 KGHSH and CDR2 LQKENI. In DNA, the CDR3 is TGTGCCAGCTCGTCGGACAGGTTGAACACCGGGGAGCTGTTTTTT. Translated, it gives CASSSDRLNTGELFF.

The chain links TRBV7-3 to TRBJ2-7; 8 positions match TRBD2. CDR3 length: 15 residues. In germline, CDR1 is SGHTA, CDR2 FQGTGA. Trimming at V came to 1 base and at J to 3 bases, leaving 5 bases not matched to a gene. The CDR3 sequence is CASSLMASGYYEQYF. For the CDR3, the DNA is TGTGCCAGCAGCTTAATGGCTAGCGGGTACTACGAGCAGTACTTC.

The CDR3 region is CASSVTGQLPTNEKLFF. The CDR3 nucleotides are TGCGCCAGCAGCGTGACGGGACAGCTACCCACTAATGAAAAACTGTTTTTT. The chain is built from TRBV5-1 and TRBJ1-4; 7 nucleotides match TRBD1. V shed 4 bases, J shed 2 bases, and the junction held 11 bases outside the gene matches. This CDR3 is 17 amino acids long. Germline CDR1 SGHRS, CDR2 YFSETQ. The full variable domain, its missing parts supplied by reference TRBV5-1 and TRBJ1-4, is KAGVTQTPRYLIKTRGQQVTLSCSPISGHRSVSWYQQTPGQGLQFLFEYFSETQRNKGNFPGRFSGRQFSNSRSEMNVSTLELGDSALYLCASSVTGQLPTNEKLFFGSGTQLSVL.

The V call is TRBV5-1, the J call TRBJ2-1, with 8 bases aligning to TRBD2. Germline CDR1 SGHRS, CDR2 YFSETQ. CDR3 length: 15 residues. V lost 4 bases, J lost 9 bases, and 12 bases stayed unmatched. The CDR3 reads CASSEVSGSGGEQFF. CDR3 nucleotides: TGCGCCAGCAGCGAAGTGAGCGGGAGTGGCGGTGAGCAGTTCTTC.

This clone was observed once. V and J are TRBV6-2 or TRBV6-3 and TRBJ2-1; a possible D gene is TRBD2 (5 bases). The CDR3 is made up of 18 amino acids. Germline V lookup: CDR1 MNHEY, CDR2 SVGEGT. V gave up 0 bases and J gave up 6 bases, with 21 bases separating them. The CDR3 DNA sequence: TGTGCCAGCAGTTACTCGTTCGGGGTCCAGGTTCGTGGCAATGAGCAGTTCTTC. The encoded protein is CASSYSFGVQVRGNEQFF.

This clone was counted a single time. V and J are TRBV29-1 and TRBJ1-2; possibly TRBD1 for D (6 bases). Germline-derived CDR1 and CDR2 are SQVTM and ANQGSEA. V was cut by 6 bases and J by 8 bases, with 13 bases left in between. The CDR3 loop spans 11 amino acids. The CDR3 protein is CSVQTGTGYTF. The CDR3 region has the DNA TGCAGCGTCCAGACCGGGACAGGCTACACCTTC.

This rearrangement joins TRBV6-5 to TRBJ1-1, with a possible D match to TRBD1 (6 bases). In germline, CDR1 is MNHEY, CDR2 SVGAGI. The CDR3 length is 15 residues. V lost 2 bases and J lost 1, with 11 bases in between. As DNA, the CDR3 is TGTGCCAGCAGTTACAGGGCGGACAGGAACACTGAAGCTTTCTTT. This codes for CASSYRADRNTEAFF.

The rearrangement uses TRBV19 and TRBJ2-2; D is possibly TRBD2 (6 bases). Germline V gene data show CDR1 as LNHDA and CDR2 as SQIVND (reference sequence). There are 15 residues in the CDR3. The V end was cut by 2 bases, the J end by 3 bases, with 10 bases between. The CDR3 DNA is TGTGCCAGTAGTATAAGGAGGGAGTACACCGGGGAGCTGTTTTTT. Its translation: CASSIRREYTGELFF.

The chain has TRBV5-4 and TRBJ1-3, with 9 positions matching TRBD1. This CDR3 spans 15 amino acids. The germline gives CDR1 SGHNT, CDR2 YYREEE (reference sequence). Trimming took 4 bases from V and 3 from J; bases not matched to a gene: 5. The CDR3 here is CASSPSGQGGNTIYF. CDR3 sequence (DNA): TGTGCCAGCAGCCCCTCGGGACAGGGTGGAAACACCATATATTTT.